This TCR beta chain was retrieved from a study of T cells after yellow fever vaccination (dated by TCRdb to between 2017 and 2020). Turning to the overall study: Libraries from fractions with low cell numbers were prepared with the SMART-Seq v4 Ultra Low Input RNA kit. Blood samples were taken at several timepoints before and after primary and secondary immunization, and bulk PBMC replicates and cell subsets were isolated. To follow T-cell clones before and after primary and booster YFV17D yellow fever vaccination, bulk TCR alpha and beta repertoires were sequenced over time. Two healthy male donors made up the cohort, one aged 18 to 30 years and the other aged 30 to 40 years.

From cysteine to phenylalanine, the CDR3 is 15 amino acids long. Only the CDR3 DNA stays, 45 bases, in frame from base 1. Trimming at the junction amounts to 1 base on V and 4 bases on J, and the germline ends lie 12 bases apart. The germline V gene encodes CDR1 MNHEY and CDR2 SMNVEV (reference sequence). TCR cDNA was made using 5'RACE template switching, a step that added a universal primer site and unique molecular identifiers. cDNA synthesis was primed from both the TCR alpha and TCR beta constant segments. Library amplification used two PCR steps, and the second PCR step added sample barcodes and sequencing adapters. Sequencing of libraries was performed on Illumina HiSeq 2500 (2x100 bp) or NovaSeq (2x150 bp). Regarding the original processing steps: MIGEC handled demultiplexing of reads and collapsing into UMI consensus sequences, while MiXCR performed V(D)J alignment. Clonotypes responding to the vaccine were identified with edgeR on replicate PBMC samples, with the criteria of FDR below 0.01 and a log2 fold change above 5 up to day 15. Each bulk clonotype received a CD4 or CD8 identity based on whether the sequenced CD4 or CD8 repertoire contained that clonotype at higher abundance. The raw public reads went through TCRdb reprocessing: fastp at Q25, MiXCR clone calling, in-frame beta chains kept. Here each entry gathers all rows of one CDR3 protein and keeps the most common genes and DNA. TCRdb's processing, not the authors' own work, is the source of the V and J calls. This sample comprises roughly 310,000 distinct CDR3 sequences, 8.7% of them detected only once. The ten largest clones take up approximately 19% of the sample.

This clonotype was seen repeatedly, ten times or more. Which antigen it targets is not known. Per-nucleotide qualities are absent, and no much larger clonotype sits a single base away. Study-wide conclusions, independent of this receptor: The secondary T-cell response was weaker than the primary response but faster, peaking on day 5 instead of day 15. Most clones expanded after primary vaccination were re-detected after the booster (96% of CD4 and 88% of CD8), suggesting broad memory maintenance. Because abundant contaminating clonotypes from the bulk population could be contained in FACS-sorted repertoires, computational filtering was required. The study included only a couple of donors, which limits how far the findings can be generalized. A small fraction of clonotypes appeared in both the CD4 and CD8 compartments, likely as a result of convergent recombination.

This specimen's treatment or condition label, per the study, means: live attenuated yellow fever vaccine strain. Two biological replicates of bulk PBMCs were collected at each blood-draw timepoint. PBMCs were isolated from peripheral blood using a standard Ficoll-Paque protocol. TriZol was used to extract RNA from bulk PBMCs, from CD4 and CD8 fractions, and from dextramer-positive and dextramer-negative fractions. Specimen: PBMCs, collected on the day of the first yellow fever vaccination. The receptor was derived from a man younger than 35 who received the YFV17D yellow fever vaccine. This receptor chain uses TRBV27 and TRBJ2-3, and perhaps TRBD2 as D gene, on 6 matching bases. The nucleotide sequence reads as follows: TGTGCCAGCAGTTTATTAGGCGGGGAAGCAGATACGCAGTATTTT. This yields the protein CASSLLGGEADTQYF.